This T cell receptor (beta chain) was profiled in a study of Ad26.COV2.S vaccination and SARS-CoV-2 variants (dated by TCRdb to 2020 to 2022). Background for the entire study: Vaccine-arm donors came from COV1001, a multicentre, randomized, double-blind, placebo-controlled phase I-IIa trial of Ad26.COV2.S in healthy adults. Trial participants were randomized into five groups of five: low-dose or high-dose Ad26.COV2.S given once or twice, or placebo on both occasions. A total of some 30 samples were included in the TCR-sequenced set, comprising around 19 Ad26.COV2.S vaccine recipients, 5 placebo recipients and 8 SARS-CoV-2 convalescent individuals. Investigators did not know the trial group allocation while performing experiments and assessing outcomes. The specificity and breadth of SARS-CoV-2-reactive T cell receptors after Ad26.COV2.S vaccination were assessed by TCRbeta repertoire sequencing. Ad26.COV2.S was administered intramuscularly at 5 x 10^10 or 1 x 10^11 viral particles, either as a single shot or as two shots given 56 days apart.

Read against the paper, the sample's treatment or condition label means: over 15 received Ad26.COV2.S at low or high dose, single or two shots; 5 received placebo; per-sample allocation not given. Repertoires of vaccine and placebo recipients were sequenced from samples taken on day 63 after the first injection. In Cohort 1b, 25 or so adults aged 18-55 years were enrolled at a single site in Boston, USA, between 29 July and 7 August 2020. Ad26.COV2.S consisted of a replication-incompetent adenovirus type 26 vector by which a prefusion-stabilized SARS-CoV-2 spike protein from the original Wuhan strain was expressed. In the case of this clone: What antigen it recognizes has not been identified. Base quality data are lacking; no much larger clone is found one base away.

V sheds 2 bases and J sheds 7 bases, leaving 18 bases between their ends. The CDR1 and CDR2 encoded by the germline V gene (reference sequence) are SEHNR and FQNEAQ. From cysteine to phenylalanine, the CDR3 is 15 amino acids long. Solely the CDR3 DNA is kept, with 45 bases framed from the first base. The immunoSEQ Assay was used to sequence TCRbeta CDR3 regions. After extraction, genomic DNA underwent amplification by bias-controlled multiplex PCR, followed by high-throughput sequencing. In the paper's pipeline: To quantify the absolute abundance of each unique TCRbeta CDR3 region, sequences were collapsed and filtered. T cell fraction was estimated by normalizing TCRbeta template counts to usable DNA, which was measured by amplifying reference genes present in all nucleated cells. Repertoire TCRs were annotated as SARS-CoV-2-specific by exact matching of V gene, CDR3 amino acid sequence and J gene to a known reactive TCR set. MIRA supplied the reference SARS-CoV-2 TCR set, which was filtered for enrichment in COVID-19-positive ImmuneCODE repertoires so that public or cross-reactive TCRs were removed. Using the MIRA antigens, annotated TCRs were further analysed by specific ORF or by position within an ORF. Depth was the summed frequency of annotated unique rearrangements, while breadth was defined as annotated unique rearrangements over total unique productive rearrangements. TCR breadth was compared between groups using two-sided Wilcoxon rank-sum tests. As stored in TCRdb, this immuneACCESS dataset retains in-frame rearrangements with V and J assigned. A fraction of the clones does not appear; measured against another copy, unresolved V genes explain less than half of the discrepancy, and the remainder lacks a known reason. V, J and clone size are taken as reported in that table, and D and trimming were inferred from the DNA itself. This sample is represented by 350,000 to 400,000 clones; approximately 91% of them were singletons. The ten largest clonotypes hold 3% to 4.5% of the sample.

Points the paper makes about the study in general: After vaccination, substantial breadth of spike-specific CD8+ and CD4+ T cell responses was reported. The authors noted that total T cell responses may have been underestimated by the TCR breadth and depth analyses. The study lacked the statistical power to compare responses across vaccine doses or regimens. Vaccine and placebo recipients had comparable non-spike TCR breadth, which fits with the vaccine containing only spike. Higher spike-specific TCR breadth was observed in Ad26.COV2.S recipients than in placebo recipients (P = 0.0014).

The receptor chain draws on TRBV7-9 and TRBJ2-7; the D gene identity is not certain. The sequenced sample was peripheral blood, obtained in a trial of Ad26.COV2.S vaccine versus placebo. The TCR sequence derives from a person aged 18 to 65 who received the Ad26.COV2.S COVID-19 vaccine or a placebo. CDR3 protein: CASSLSVLTDGEQYF. The bases read TGTGCCAGCAGCTTAAGTGTCCTGACGGACGGGGAGCAGTACTTC. The CDR3, completed at both ends by the reference TRBV7-9 and TRBJ2-7 genes, gives the full variable domain DTGVSQNPRHKITKRGQNVTFRCDPISEHNRLYWYRQTLGQGPEFLTYFQNEAQLEKSRLLSDRFSAERPKGSFSTLEIQRTEQGDSAMYLCASSLSVLTDGEQYFGPGTRLTVT.